This TCR beta chain was profiled in a study of cytomegalovirus exposure and HLA in healthy donors. About the research overall: Genotyping of hundreds of donors showed that about 84% belonged to the Caucasian-associated ancestry cluster. Study-wide findings and caveats: In vitro work confirmed that three CMV-associated chains recognize CMV antigens. Most sequenced TCRs were rare (though some public TCRs occurred in many donors).

To note about this clone: What it recognizes is unknown.

The germline gives CDR1 SQVTM, CDR2 ANQGSEA. CDR3 size: 15 residues. Trimming removed 0 bases from V and 2 bases from J; junction bases left unmatched: 6. Both 60 Vbeta primers and 13 Jbeta primers went into the PCR. The assay was immunoSEQ multiplex PCR, and TCRdb's table has in-frame clones only and misses some. The table has about 62,000 clones, 70% to 90% seen once. The rearrangement joins TRBV29-1 to TRBJ2-5; TRBD2 aligns across 7 bases. Sequencing was performed on PBMCs. This receptor was taken from a man younger than 35 in good health and CMV-seronegative. The CDR3 sequence: CSVEDQAGRQETQYF. In DNA form, the CDR3 reads TGCAGCGTTGAAGATCAGGCCGGGAGGCAAGAGACCCAGTACTTC.